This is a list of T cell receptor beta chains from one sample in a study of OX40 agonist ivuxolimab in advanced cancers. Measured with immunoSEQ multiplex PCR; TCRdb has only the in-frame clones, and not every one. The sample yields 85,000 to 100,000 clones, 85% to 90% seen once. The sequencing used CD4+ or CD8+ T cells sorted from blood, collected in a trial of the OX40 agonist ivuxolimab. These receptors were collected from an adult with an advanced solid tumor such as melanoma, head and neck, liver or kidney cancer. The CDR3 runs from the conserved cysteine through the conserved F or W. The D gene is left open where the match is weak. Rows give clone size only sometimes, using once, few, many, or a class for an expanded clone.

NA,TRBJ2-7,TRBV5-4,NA,CASSLGRTGGYYEQYF,TGTGCCAGCAGCTTGGGGCGGACCGGGGGCTACTACGAGCAGTACTTC
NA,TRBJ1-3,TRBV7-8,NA,CASSLVYGTAGNTIYF,TGTGCCAGCAGCTTAGTATACGGCACAGCTGGAAACACCATATATTTT
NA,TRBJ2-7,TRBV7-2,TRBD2,CASSLGTSGIYEQYF,TGTGCCAGCAGCTTAGGGACTAGCGGGATCTACGAGCAGTACTTC
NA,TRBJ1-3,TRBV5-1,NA,CASSLSNGRGRTIYF,TGCGCCAGCAGCTTGTCCAACGGTCGGGGGCGCACCATATATTTT
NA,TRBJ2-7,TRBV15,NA,CATSRGSHEEQYF,TGTGCCACCAGCAGGGGGTCCCATGAGGAGCAGTACTTC
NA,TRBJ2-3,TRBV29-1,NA,CSVATSSSTDTQYF,TGCAGCGTGGCAACTAGCTCCAGCACAGATACGCAGTATTTT
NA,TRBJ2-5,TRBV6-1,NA,CASSVSETQYF,TGTGCCAGCAGTGTGTCAGAGACCCAGTACTTC
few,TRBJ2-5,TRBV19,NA,CASSERMIAQETQYF,TGTGCCAGTAGTGAACGGATGATCGCTCAAGAGACCCAGTACTTC
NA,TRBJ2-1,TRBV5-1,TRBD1,CASSSGTGNNNEQFF,TGCGCCAGCAGCTCTGGGACAGGGAATAACAATGAGCAGTTCTTC
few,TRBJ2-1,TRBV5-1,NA,CASSLDPSETRAFF,TGCGCCAGCAGCTTGGACCCTAGCGAGACCAGGGCGTTCTTC
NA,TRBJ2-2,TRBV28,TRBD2,CASSLSAGGLRNGELFF,TGTGCCAGCAGTTTGTCCGCGGGGGGGCTGCGTAACGGGGAGCTGTTTTTT
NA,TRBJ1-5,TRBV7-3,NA,CASSLSRDLNQPQHF,TGTGCCAGCAGCTTAAGTAGGGACCTCAATCAGCCCCAGCATTTT
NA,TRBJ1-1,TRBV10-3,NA,CAISVGQPTEAFF,TGTGCCATCAGTGTAGGACAGCCCACTGAAGCTTTCTTT
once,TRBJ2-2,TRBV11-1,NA,CASSLSRTTGELFF,TGTGCCAGCAGCTTATCTCGGACTACCGGGGAGCTGTTTTTT
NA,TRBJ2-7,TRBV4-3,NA,CASSQDRRGFYEQYF,TGCGCCAGCAGCCAAGATCGCCGCGGATTCTACGAGCAGTACTTC
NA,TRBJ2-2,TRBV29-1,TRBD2,CSVSGTSGSYTGELFF,TGCAGCGTTTCCGGGACTAGCGGGAGTTACACCGGGGAGCTGTTTTTT
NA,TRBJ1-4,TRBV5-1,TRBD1,CASSLARGYEKLFF,TGCGCCAGCAGCTTGGCCAGGGGGTATGAAAAACTGTTTTTT
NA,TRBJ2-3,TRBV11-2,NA,CASSLVDTQYF,TGTGCCAGCAGCTTGGTAGATACGCAGTATTTT
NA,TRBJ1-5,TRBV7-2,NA,CASSSGGVLPPQHF,TGTGCCAGCAGCTCCGGCGGGGTACTACCGCCCCAGCATTTT
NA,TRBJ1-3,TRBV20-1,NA,CSVTSGNTIYF,TGCAGTGTAACCTCTGGAAACACCATATATTTT
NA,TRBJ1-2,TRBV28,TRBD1,CASSSPLGQGVSGYTF,TGTGCCAGCAGTTCTCCATTGGGACAGGGAGTCAGTGGCTACACCTTC
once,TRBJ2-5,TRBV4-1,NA,CASSQRGVETQYF,TGCGCCAGCAGCCAAAGAGGCGTTGAGACCCAGTACTTC
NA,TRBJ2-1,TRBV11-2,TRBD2,CASSNSGGRSHNEQFF,TGTGCCAGCAGCAACAGCGGGGGACGTTCCCACAATGAGCAGTTCTTC
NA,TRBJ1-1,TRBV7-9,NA,CASKLRGEWNTEAFF,TGTGCCAGCAAACTAAGGGGGGAGTGGAACACTGAAGCTTTCTTT
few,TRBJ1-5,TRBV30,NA,CAWSVGQPQHF,TGTGCCTGGAGTGTCGGCCAGCCCCAGCATTTT
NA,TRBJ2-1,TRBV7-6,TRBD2,CASSLIGTIPTNEQFF,TGTGCCAGCAGCTTAATTGGGACTATCCCCACCAATGAGCAGTTCTTC
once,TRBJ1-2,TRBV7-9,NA,CASSSVYYGYTF,TGTGCCAGCAGCTCAGTTTACTATGGCTACACCTTC
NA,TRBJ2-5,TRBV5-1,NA,CASSGGGWQETQYF,TGCGCCAGCAGCGGGGGTGGGTGGCAAGAGACCCAGTACTTC
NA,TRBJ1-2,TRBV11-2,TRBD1,CASSLGGTGSYGYTF,TGTGCCAGCAGCTTAGGAGGGACAGGGAGCTATGGCTACACCTTC
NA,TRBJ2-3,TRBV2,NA,CASSEGNTQYF,TGTGCCAGCAGTGAAGGGAATACGCAGTATTTT
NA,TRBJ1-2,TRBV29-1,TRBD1,CSVDAQGNYGYTF,TGCAGCGTTGACGCACAGGGGAACTATGGCTACACCTTC
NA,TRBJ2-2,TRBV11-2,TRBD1,CASSFGTGGTGELFF,TGTGCCAGCAGCTTCGGGACAGGGGGCACCGGGGAGCTGTTTTTT
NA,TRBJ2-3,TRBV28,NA,CASLRWTSSETTDTQYF,TGTGCCAGTCTTCGATGGACTTCGTCAGAAACCACAGATACGCAGTATTTT
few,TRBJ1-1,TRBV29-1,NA,CSVRALNTEAFF,TGCAGCGTTCGGGCTCTGAACACTGAAGCTTTCTTT
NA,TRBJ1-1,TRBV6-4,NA,CASGRLAGLNTEAFF,TGTGCCAGCGGCCGGTTGGCGGGACTCAACACTGAAGCTTTCTTT
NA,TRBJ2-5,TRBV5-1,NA,CASRAPAVGETQYF,TGCGCCAGCAGGGCCCCGGCGGTCGGCGAGACCCAGTACTTC
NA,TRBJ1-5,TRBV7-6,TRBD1,CASSAGGSNQPQHF,TGTGCCAGCAGTGCAGGGGGAAGCAATCAGCCCCAGCATTTT
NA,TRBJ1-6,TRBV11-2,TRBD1,CASSYRGRNSPLHF,TGTGCCAGCAGTTACAGGGGGCGGAATTCACCCCTCCACTTT
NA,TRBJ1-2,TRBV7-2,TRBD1,CASSLVGTGSVYGYTF,TGTGCCAGCAGCTTAGTTGGGACAGGGAGTGTATATGGCTACACCTTC
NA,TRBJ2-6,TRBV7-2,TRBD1,CASSSGQGLPGANVLTF,TGTGCCAGCAGCTCCGGACAGGGTCTTCCTGGGGCCAACGTCCTGACTTTC
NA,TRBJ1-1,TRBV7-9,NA,CASTPGETEAFF,TGTGCCAGCACCCCCGGTGAGACTGAAGCTTTCTTT
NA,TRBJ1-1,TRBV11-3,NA,CASSLGGGVNTEAFF,TGTGCCAGCAGCTTAGGTGGGGGGGTGAACACTGAAGCTTTCTTT
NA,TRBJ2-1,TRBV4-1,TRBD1,CASSQRTGTGSDEQFF,TGCGCCAGCAGCCAACGTACCGGGACAGGGTCGGATGAGCAGTTCTTC
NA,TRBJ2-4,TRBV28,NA,CASSLIGAGRDIQYF,TGTGCCAGCAGTTTAATAGGTGCAGGTAGGGACATTCAGTACTTC
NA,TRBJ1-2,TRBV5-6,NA,CASSLYGQAGYYGYTF,TGTGCCAGCAGCTTGTATGGTCAGGCAGGATACTATGGCTACACCTTC
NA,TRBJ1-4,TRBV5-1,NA,CASSLEWGNEKLFF,TGCGCCAGCAGCTTGGAATGGGGGAATGAAAAACTGTTTTTT
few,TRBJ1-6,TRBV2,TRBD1,CASRSTGGNSPLHF,TGTGCCAGCAGGTCTACAGGGGGCAATTCACCCCTCCACTTT
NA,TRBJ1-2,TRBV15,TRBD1,CATSRGTGRANYGYTF,TGTGCCACCAGCAGAGGGACAGGCCGTGCTAACTATGGCTACACCTTC
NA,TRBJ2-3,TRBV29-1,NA,CSGQGGTDTQYF,TGCAGCGGACAGGGAGGGACAGATACGCAGTATTTT
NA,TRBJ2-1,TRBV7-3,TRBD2,CASSPPGRGGNEQFF,TGTGCCAGCAGCCCCCCGGGACGGGGGGGCAATGAGCAGTTCTTC
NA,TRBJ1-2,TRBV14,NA,CASSQVTGGDGYTF,TGTGCCAGCAGCCAAGTTACAGGCGGGGATGGCTACACCTTC
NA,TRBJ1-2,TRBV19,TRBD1,CASSRRDRINGYTF,TGTGCCAGTAGTAGGAGGGACAGGATCAATGGCTACACCTTC
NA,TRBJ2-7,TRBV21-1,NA,CATPDAQGHLVGLAGGTPHEQYF,TGTGCCACCCCGGACGCCCAGGGGCACCTCGTAGGGCTAGCGGGAGGAACCCCCCACGAGCAGTACTTC
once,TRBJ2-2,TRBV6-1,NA,CASSEGLNTGELFF,TGTGCCAGCAGTGAAGGTCTGAACACCGGGGAGCTGTTTTTT
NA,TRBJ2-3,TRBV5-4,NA,CASSFQDRRTDTQYF,TGTGCCAGCAGCTTTCAGGACAGACGCACAGATACGCAGTATTTT
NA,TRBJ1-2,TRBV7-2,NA,CASRKGRSNYGYTF,TGTGCCAGCAGGAAAGGACGGAGTAACTATGGCTACACCTTC
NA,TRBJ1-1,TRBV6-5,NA,CASSLGRTNTEAFF,TGTGCCAGCAGCCTCGGACGGACGAACACTGAAGCTTTCTTT
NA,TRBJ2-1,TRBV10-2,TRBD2,CASSDQREYNEQFF,TGCGCCAGCAGTGACCAGCGGGAGTACAATGAGCAGTTCTTC